The 6 T cell receptor beta chains below come from one sample, sequenced in a study of blood T cells in healthy people across ages (dated by TCRdb to between 2014 and 2017). Libraries were built with 5' RACE. These reads were obtained on an Illumina HiSeq 2500. A second about 7 to 11 cycle PCR used a sample-barcoded 5' primer and a J-beta primer mix. The public reads were run again by TCRdb, first through fastp at Q25 and then through MiXCR, and only productive beta chains were kept. A single entry per CDR3 protein holds the most common genes and DNA from its merged rows. Within this sample are about 1.1 million distinct CDR3 sequences, with 35% to 40% of them counted one time only. The ten biggest clones cover 13% of the sample. The sample consisted of blood. The receptors shown here come from a man between 18 and 29 years old in good health.

The chain employs TRBV5-1 and TRBJ1-1; 7 bases agree with TRBD1. Trimming at V came to 5 bases and at J to 9 bases, leaving 10 bases not matched to a gene. The CDR3 is 13 residues long. Germline CDR1 is SGHRS and CDR2 is YFSETQ. The CDR3 spells CASRNSPGQKAFF. The CDR3 DNA is TGCGCCAGCAGAAATTCCCCGGGACAGAAAGCTTTCTTT.

The chain uses TRBV5-1 and TRBJ2-4, with 10 bases lining up with TRBD1. Near its end, the DNA agrees better with TRBJ2-7, so the J call may be wrong. Germline V gene data show CDR1 as SGHRS and CDR2 as YFSETQ. This CDR3 contains 13 residues. The CDR3 protein is CASSGGTGDEQYF. In DNA form, the CDR3 reads TGCGCCAGCAGCGGTGGGACAGGGGACGAGCAGTACTTC.

This clonotype has a handful of counts. The chain carries TRBV12-3 or TRBV12-4 and TRBJ2-7, with 8 positions matching TRBD1. The CDR3 runs 15 residues. V gave up 5 bases and J gave up 7 bases; unmatched junction bases: 13. CDR3 nucleotide sequence: TGTGCCAGCAGTCCCTCGACAGGGGCCGCGGGGGAGCAGTACTTC. Protein sequence: CASSPSTGAAGEQYF.

This clonotype came up a few times. This rearrangement joins TRBV12-3 or TRBV12-4 to TRBJ1-5; the D is unclear. The ends were cut back, 5 bases at V and 0 bases at J, with 11 bases in the middle. The CDR3 contains 15 residues. CDR3 bases: TGTGCCAGCAGTGATCAGGTGAATAGCAATCAGCCCCAGCATTTT. Its protein is CASSDQVNSNQPQHF.

This clonotype appeared a few times. The rearrangement uses TRBV6-1 and TRBJ1-1; no clear D. The CDR3 covers 15 residues. V was shortened by 5 bases and J by 0 bases, with 13 bases between the two germline ends. Germline V gene lookup returns CDR1 MNHNS and CDR2 SASEGT. CDR3 loop: CASSSARRMNTEAFF. CDR3 DNA sequence: TGTGCCAGCAGTTCAGCCCGACGGATGAACACTGAAGCTTTCTTT.

The V call is TRBV20-1, the J call TRBJ1-5, with D possibly matching TRBD1 (5 bases). The germline V gene has CDR1 DFQATT and CDR2 SNEGSKA (reference sequence). V lost 5 bases, J lost 0 bases, and 11 bases lay in between. This CDR3 contains 14 residues. CDR3 sequence: CSAFDRYSNQPQHF. CDR3 DNA sequence: TGCAGTGCTTTCGACAGATATAGCAATCAGCCCCAGCATTTT.